This T cell receptor beta chain is drawn from a study of Ad26.COV2.S vaccination and SARS-CoV-2 variants (dated by TCRdb to about 2021). Context from the whole study: Vaccine-arm donors came from COV1001, a multicentre, randomized, double-blind, placebo-controlled phase I-IIa trial of Ad26.COV2.S in healthy adults. Ad26.COV2.S was administered intramuscularly at 5 x 10^10 or 1 x 10^11 viral particles, either as a single shot or as two shots given 56 days apart. TCRbeta repertoire sequencing was used to assess the specificity and breadth of SARS-CoV-2-reactive T cell receptors after Ad26.COV2.S vaccination. The TCR-sequenced set comprised approximately 32 samples: around 20 Ad26.COV2.S vaccine recipients, 5 placebo recipients and 8 SARS-CoV-2 convalescent individuals. Trial participants were randomized into five groups of five, in which low-dose or high-dose Ad26.COV2.S was given once or twice, or placebo was given on both occasions. Investigators remained blinded to trial group allocation during experiments and outcome assessment.

The treatment or condition tag for this specimen amounts to: 19 received Ad26.COV2.S at low or high dose, single or two shots; 5 received placebo; per-sample allocation not given. For vaccine and placebo recipients, the sequenced repertoires came from samples collected on day 63 after the first injection. In Cohort 1b, roughly 25 adults aged 18-55 years were enrolled at a single site in Boston, USA, between 29 July and 7 August 2020. As a vaccine, Ad26.COV2.S was a replication-incompetent adenovirus type 26 vector that expressed a prefusion-stabilized SARS-CoV-2 spike protein derived from the original Wuhan strain. The paper as a whole reports these results and caveats: Vaccine and placebo recipients had comparable non-spike TCR breadth, which fits with the vaccine containing only spike. The authors noted that the TCR breadth and depth analyses may have underestimated total T cell responses. The study lacked the statistical power to compare responses across vaccine doses or regimens. Spike-specific TCR breadth was higher in Ad26.COV2.S recipients than in placebo recipients (P = 0.0014). After vaccination, substantial breadth of spike-specific CD8+ and CD4+ T cell responses was reported.

Concerning this clone: The antigen it recognizes is unknown. It has no much larger one-base neighbor in the sample; base qualities were not kept.

TCRbeta CDR3 regions were sequenced with the immunoSEQ Assay. After extraction, genomic DNA underwent amplification by bias-controlled multiplex PCR, followed by high-throughput sequencing. On the study's bioinformatics: To quantify the absolute abundance of every unique TCRbeta CDR3 region, sequences were collapsed and filtered. T cell fraction was estimated by normalization of TCRbeta template counts to usable DNA, with usable DNA being measured through amplification of reference genes present in all nucleated cells. Repertoire TCRs were annotated as SARS-CoV-2-specific by exact matching of V gene, CDR3 amino acid sequence and J gene to a known reactive TCR set. MIRA supplied the reference SARS-CoV-2 TCR set, which was filtered for enrichment in COVID-19-positive ImmuneCODE repertoires so that public or cross-reactive TCRs were removed. Using the MIRA antigens, annotated TCRs were further analysed by specific ORF or by position within an ORF. Breadth was defined as the number of annotated unique rearrangements divided by the total number of unique productive rearrangements, and depth was defined as the summed frequency of the annotated unique rearrangements. Two-sided Wilcoxon rank-sum tests were applied when comparing TCR breadth between groups. TCRdb holds this immuneACCESS table with in-frame rearrangements only. Some clones are missing; in checked studies, unresolved V genes explain under half, and the rest has no known cause. V and J calls and clone size are as listed in that table; D and trimming were resolved from the DNA. The sample table lists more than 300,000 clones, 80% to 90% of them with a count of one. About 10% of the sample lies in the top ten.

CDR1 and CDR2 (LNHDA, SQIVND) derive from the germline V gene (reference sequence). Measured from the cysteine to the phenylalanine, the CDR3 is 16 residues long. Only CDR3 DNA is held: 48 bases, read in frame from base 1. V lost 5 bases and J lost 2 bases, and the count of bases not matched to a germline gene is 7. The receptor's source is a person aged 18-65 years who received the Ad26.COV2.S COVID-19 vaccine or a placebo. The chain is made from TRBV19 and TRBJ2-7; 12 nucleotides in the junction match TRBD2. Source: peripheral blood, taken in a trial of Ad26.COV2.S vaccine versus placebo. The CDR3 amino acid sequence is: CASSPHSSGGAYEQYF. The nucleotide sequence is TGTGCCAGTAGTCCCCACTCTAGCGGGGGGGCCTACGAGCAGTACTTC.